Each of the 5 T cell receptor beta chains below was sequenced from the same sample in a study of shared clonotypes between healthy human individuals. Generated by immunoSEQ multiplex PCR, the TCRdb table keeps only in-frame clones and is missing some. In the table there are over 1.4 million clones, roughly 97% of which are singletons. Material: naive CD4+ T cells sorted from blood. Subset: CD45RA+ positively selected. Receptors originate from a man between 25 and 39 years old in good health.

The count of this clone is one. CDR3 nucleotides: TGTGCCAGCAGCGTAAATGGTCTGGCTGAAGCTTTCTTT. Translated: CASSVNGLAEAFF. The chain employs TRBV9 and TRBJ1-1; D remains unclear. Trimming left V 1 base short and J 6 bases short, with 10 bases between. The CDR3 is 13 residues long. The germline CDR1 and CDR2 sequences are SGDLS and YYNGEE.

V and J are TRBV5-4 and TRBJ1-1, with 7 bases lining up with TRBD1. This CDR3 region has 14 residues. J gave up 1 base and V 2 bases, and 2 bases lay outside the gene matches. Germline loops: CDR1 SGHNT, CDR2 YYREEE (reference sequence). The CDR3 region is CASSFGTANTEAFF. CDR3 sequence (DNA): TGTGCCAGCAGCTTTGGGACAGCGAACACTGAAGCTTTCTTT.

This chain uses TRBV6-1 with TRBJ2-7; D remains unclear. The CDR3 spans 16 residues. Germline CDR1 reads MNHNS; CDR2 reads SASEGT. V shed 1 base and J shed 0 bases, with 13 bases lying between them. CDR3: CASSEVVSMSSYEQYF. CDR3 in DNA: TGTGCCAGCAGTGAAGTTGTCTCGATGAGCTCCTACGAGCAGTACTTC.

Of note for this clone: Other DNA sequences in this specimen translate into the identical CDR3. This chain connects TRBV18 to TRBJ2-5, with 9 positions matching TRBD2. The V gene end was trimmed by 1 base and the J gene end by 4 bases; junction bases not matched to a gene: 4. Germline V gene data show CDR1 as KGHSH and CDR2 as LQKENI. The CDR3 is 15 amino acids. The CDR3 reads CASSPLAGVRETQYF. CDR3 DNA: TGTGCCAGCTCACCACTAGCGGGAGTACGAGAGACCCAGTACTTC.

This clone was detected once. CDR3: CASSPGQDDYGYTF. The CDR3 nucleotides read TGTGCCAGCTCCCCCGGACAGGATGACTATGGCTACACCTTC. The V call is TRBV9, the J call TRBJ1-2, with 7 nucleotides matching TRBD1. This CDR3 is built from 14 residues. Germline CDR1 reads SGDLS; CDR2 reads YYNGEE. Germline trimming cut 7 bases from V and 3 bases from J; bases unmatched to any gene: 9.